This TCR beta chain was found in a study of blood T cell repertoires in COVID-19. Overall study context: Sites in the United States, Italy and Spain provided acute and convalescent COVID-19 samples. Sample material is recorded as cDNA or gDNA derived from T cells, B-cell-depleted T cells, or PBMCs.

As originally analysed: Amplification from reference gene primers served as the basis for estimated nucleated cell counts. Only in-frame clones appear in the TCRdb table, and some are missing; sequencing was by immunoSEQ multiplex PCR. From that table come the V and J calls and clone size; the DNA was used to work out D and trimming. The table includes under 80,000 clones, approximately 86% detected once. The CDR3 is 17 residues long. The V gene end was trimmed by 1 base and the J gene end by 0 bases; junction bases not matched to a gene: 6. Germline V gene lookup returns CDR1 LNHDA and CDR2 SQIVND (reference sequence). In this sample, this clone turned up a few times.

The specimen sequenced was peripheral blood. This clonotype was sampled from a man between 65 and 79 years old with active COVID-19. This chain joins TRBV19 and TRBJ1-5; 7 bases agree with TRBD1. The chain's CDR3 is CASSIGGTAYSNQPQHF. In nucleotides, the CDR3 is TGTGCCAGTAGTATAGGCGGGACAGCTTATAGCAATCAGCCCCAGCATTTT.